This T cell receptor beta chain is from a study of T cell responses to AZD1222 COVID-19 vaccine. Regarding the study as a whole: No day 14 peak samples; only post-peak repertoires were characterized. Rises in breadth and depth of Spike-specific TCRs came after two AZD1222 doses. White British people made up most donors, females outnumbered males, and clonal diversity was possibly underestimated. Among spike-specific TCRs, nearly half reportedly target unmutated variant regions.

Profiled with immunoSEQ multiplex PCR; TCRdb holds only in-frame clones, not every one. The sample consists of roughly 140,000 clones, 94% of them appearing once. The CDR3 length is 14 residues. The ends were cut back, 3 bases at V and 7 bases at J, with 13 bases in the middle. Germline CDR1 and CDR2: LGHDT and YNNKEL (reference sequence). For this clone: Its antigen is unknown.

The sample in question was peripheral blood, obtained on day 0 of AZD1222 vaccination. This chain joins TRBV3-1 (or the pseudogene TRBV3-2) and TRBJ2-1, with D hard to call. This receptor was identified in an adult in good health. CDR3 nucleotides: TGTGCCAGCAGCCAGACACCGAGTGATAATGAGCAGTTCTTC. It is translated as CASSQTPSDNEQFF.